These 27 T cell receptor beta chains were all obtained from the same sample, sequenced in a study of T cell repertoires in cytomegalovirus infection. TCRdb itself ran the reads through MiXCR, one entry per CDR3 protein. The table has approximately 160,000 distinct CDR3 sequences, 17% seen once. Material: CD8+ T cells from PBMCs. Receptors were obtained from a human donor in good health (CMV status not recorded). Some clones in this sample may be carry-over from other donors' samples.

The chain recombines TRBV12-3 or TRBV12-4 with TRBJ2-5; no definite D call. This CDR3 comprises 15 residues. Trimming stripped 7 bases from V and 5 bases from J, with 20 bases between. This CDR3 is CASTSTARLGETQYF. In nucleotides, the CDR3 is TGTGCCAGCACCTCAACGGCCAGGCTTGGGGAGACCCAGTACTTC.

V is TRBV7-3 and J is TRBJ2-2; D uncertain. The CDR3 totals 15 residues. CDR1 SGHTA and CDR2 FQGTGA come from the germline V gene. Between the trimmed V and J ends, which lost 5 bases and 2 bases, there was a span of 12 bases. CDR3 sequence (DNA): TGTGCCAGCAGCCCCTCAGGCAGAAACACCGGGGAGCTGTTTTTT. Protein: CASSPSGRNTGELFF.

This clonotype was picked up many times. The V gene is TRBV7-2, the J gene TRBJ2-3, with no clear D. The CDR3 runs to 15 residues. The V end was cut by 6 bases, the J end by 0 bases, with 13 bases between. Germline V gene lookup returns CDR1 SGHTA and CDR2 FQGNSA. For the CDR3, the DNA is TGTGCCAGCAGTCCGGTGACCTCTAGCACAGATACGCAGTATTTT. Translated: CASSPVTSSTDTQYF.

This clonotype was detected a few times. V and J are TRBV7-8 and TRBJ2-7; 8 bases match TRBD1. V was pared by 0 bases and J by 1 base, with 5 bases of the junction left unmatched. This CDR3 region has 16 residues. Germline lookup yields CDR1 SGHVS and CDR2 FQNEAQ. CDR3 nucleotides: TGTGCCAGCAGCTTAGCGCGGGACAGGCCATCCTACGAGCAGTACTTC. Encoded protein: CASSLARDRPSYEQYF.

This clonotype has more than one count but fewer than ten. This chain joins TRBV7-6 and TRBJ2-3; D gene ambiguous. This CDR3 is 14 amino acids long. Trimming took 3 bases from V and 3 from J, leaving 10 bases between them. Germline-derived CDR1 and CDR2 are SGHVS and FNYEAQ. In nucleotides, the CDR3 is TGTGCCAGCAGCTTGGAAGTTAGTACAGATACGCAGTATTTT. It yields the protein CASSLEVSTDTQYF.

This clonotype has only a few counts. The chain has TRBV7-8 and TRBJ2-5; either TRBD1 or TRBD2 may fit D (5 bases each). CDR3 length equals 16 residues. The germline V gene has CDR1 SGHVS and CDR2 FQNEAQ. Trimming left V 0 bases short and J 5 bases short, with 16 bases between. The CDR3 here is CASSLALGEIGETQYF. The CDR3 region has the DNA TGTGCCAGCAGCTTAGCACTAGGGGAGATCGGGGAGACCCAGTACTTC.

The rearrangement links TRBV7-2 to TRBJ2-7, with D perhaps TRBD1 (6 bases). Between the trimmed V and J ends, which lost 2 bases and 2 bases, there was a span of 10 bases. The germline V gene encodes CDR1 SGHTA and CDR2 FQGNSA. The CDR3 consists of 14 residues. The CDR3 loop reads CASSLRDNPYEQYF. DNA of the CDR3: TGTGCCAGCAGCTTAAGGGACAACCCCTACGAGCAGTACTTC.

This clonotype was found a few times. This chain connects TRBV7-2 to TRBJ2-5; D might be TRBD1 or TRBD2, each matching 6 bases. CDR1 is SGHTA, CDR2 FQGNSA, per germline. This CDR3 has 17 residues. The V gene lost 2 bases and the J gene lost 4 bases, with 20 bases spanning the gap. The DNA of the CDR3 is TGTGCCAGCAGCTTATTTCCACGGGGGCCGGTGGGAGAGACCCAGTACTTC. Amino acid sequence: CASSLFPRGPVGETQYF.

This clonotype appeared a few times. The CDR3 DNA reads TGTGCCAGCCAGACCGGGACAGGGACCTACAATGAGCAGTTCTTC. Amino acid sequence: CASQTGTGTYNEQFF. J is TRBJ2-1 and V is TRBV9, with 9 bases matching TRBD1. The trim removed 7 bases at V and 2 bases at J, leaving 7 bases unmatched. The length of the CDR3 is 15 residues. Germline-derived CDR1 and CDR2 are SGDLS and YYNGEE.

DNA for the CDR3: TGTGCCAGCAGCCCGGGCGGGGGCCCCCAGTACTTC. Amino acids: CASSPGGGPQYF. The chain has TRBV7-8 and TRBJ2-7; D is perhaps TRBD2 (7 bases). V dropped 5 bases and J dropped 10 bases, with 15 bases sitting between them. CDR1 is SGHVS and CDR2 is FQNEAQ in the germline V gene. The CDR3 covers 12 residues.

This chain uses TRBV7-6 with TRBJ2-1; a weak D match, TRBD2 (5 bases). From germline, CDR1 is SGHVS and CDR2 FNYEAQ. The CDR3 is made up of 13 amino acids. The V end was cut by 4 bases, the J end by 6 bases, with 10 bases between. The CDR3 bases are TGTGCCAGCAGCTCGTCTAGCTCCAATGAGCAGTTCTTC. The encoded protein is CASSSSSSNEQFF. Drawing the rest from reference TRBV7-6 and TRBJ2-1, the complete variable domain is GAGVSQSPRYKVTKRGQDVALRCDPISGHVSLYWYRQALGQGPEFLTYFNYEAQQDKSGLPNDRFSAERPEGSISTLTIQRTEQRDSAMYRCASSSSSSNEQFFGPGTRLTVL.

The chain recombines TRBV3-1 with TRBJ2-2; D unresolved. The CDR3 runs 18 residues. Germline V gene lookup returns CDR1 LGHDT and CDR2 YNNKEL (reference sequence). The V and J ends lost 4 bases and 1 base respectively, with 19 bases between them. The CDR3 sequence is CASSPTEVVTGNTGELFF. CDR3 DNA: TGTGCCAGCAGCCCCACCGAAGTGGTAACTGGGAACACCGGGGAGCTGTTTTTT.

This clonotype was picked up a small number of times. The chain couples TRBV19 to TRBJ1-1; TRBD1 aligns across 11 bases. Germline V gives CDR1 LNHDA, CDR2 SQIVND (reference sequence). Germline trimming cut 3 bases from V and 4 bases from J; bases unmatched to any gene: 4. The CDR3 consists of 15 residues. The CDR3 bases are TGTGCCAGTAGTATCTCCGGGACAGGGGGCACTGAAGCTTTCTTT. Encoded protein: CASSISGTGGTEAFF.

V gene TRBV7-8 combines with J gene TRBJ2-2; D is unclear. Germline CDR1 reads SGHVS; CDR2 reads FQNEAQ. CDR3 length: 14 residues. The germline V and J ends were trimmed by 2 bases and 5 bases, with 9 bases remaining between them. This CDR3 is CASSLRVGTGELFF. The DNA of the CDR3 is TGTGCCAGCAGCTTAAGAGTAGGGACCGGGGAGCTGTTTTTT.

This clonotype has ten or more counts. The rearrangement uses TRBV7-2 and TRBJ2-7; 7 nucleotides line up with TRBD1. Looked up from germline, CDR1 is SGHTA and CDR2 is FQGNSA. V shed 5 bases and J 3 bases; nucleotides not matched to a gene: 7. The CDR3 covers 14 residues. The CDR3 reads CASSLTGFGYEQYF. CDR3 nucleotide sequence: TGTGCCAGCAGCCTGACAGGGTTCGGCTACGAGCAGTACTTC.

V gene TRBV27 combines with J gene TRBJ2-7; the D gene could be TRBD1 or TRBD2 (5 bases each). The CDR3 runs to 15 residues. Germline V gene data show CDR1 as MNHEY and CDR2 as SMNVEV (reference sequence). Between the trimmed V and J ends, which lost 0 bases and 0 bases, there was a span of 9 bases. In DNA form, the CDR3 reads TGTGCCAGCAGTTTATCGAGGGGAAACTCCTACGAGCAGTACTTC. It translates to CASSLSRGNSYEQYF.

CDR3 residues: CASSLFIGQGGYEQYF. The CDR3 DNA follows: TGTGCCAGCAGTCTATTTATTGGTCAGGGAGGCTACGAGCAGTACTTC. The chain recombines TRBV28 with TRBJ2-7; D might be TRBD2 (6 bases). Between the trimmed V and J ends, which lost 5 bases and 3 bases, there was a span of 20 bases. The CDR3 extends over 16 amino acids. Looked up from germline, CDR1 is MDHEN and CDR2 is SYDVKM.

This clonotype has only a few counts. The rearrangement uses TRBV10-1 and TRBJ2-2; 8 bases fit TRBD2. The CDR3 runs 14 residues. V dropped 7 bases and J dropped 4; count of bases not matched to a gene: 5. Germline CDR1 reads WNHNN; CDR2 reads SYGVQD (reference sequence). The CDR3 loop reads CASTGSGATGELFF. The DNA for the CDR3 is TGCGCCAGCACGGGTAGCGGGGCCACCGGGGAGCTGTTTTTT.

The chain employs TRBV28 and TRBJ2-7; 7 nucleotides match TRBD1. V trimming: 6 bases; J trimming: 7 bases; junction bases outside the gene matches: 12. Germline CDR1 reads MDHEN; CDR2 reads SYDVKM. This CDR3 comprises 14 residues. CDR3 nucleotides: TGTGCCAGCAGGAGGGACAGAGGACTGAGAGAGCAGTACTTC. Its translation is CASRRDRGLREQYF.

This clonotype was detected a few times. The chain joins TRBV7-2 to TRBJ2-7; 13 bases are a match to TRBD2. CDR1 and CDR2 (germline): SGHTA, FQGNSA. This CDR3 contains 16 residues. Losses at the gene ends were 5 bases for V and 1 base for J; bases not matched to a gene: 5. This chain's CDR3 is CASSVTGLAGSYEQYF. The CDR3 region has the DNA TGTGCCAGCAGCGTTACGGGACTAGCGGGGTCCTACGAGCAGTACTTC.

The chain couples TRBV28 to TRBJ2-1; D may be TRBD2 (5 bases). With 8 bases removed from V and 8 bases from J, the gap between germline ends came to 16 bases. Germline V CDR1 and CDR2: MDHEN, SYDVKM. CDR3 size: 13 residues. The CDR3 is CASLFRGMDEQFF. The CDR3 DNA is TGTGCCAGCCTCTTCCGGGGAATGGATGAGCAGTTCTTC.

This clonotype was seen a few times. V gene TRBV6-2 or TRBV6-3 combines with J gene TRBJ2-1; tentatively, D is TRBD2 (6 bases). Germline-derived CDR1 and CDR2 are MNHEY and SVGEGT. The CDR3 runs 16 residues. V was pared by 6 bases and J by 1 base, with 16 bases between. CDR3 residues: CASREGRSSSYNEQFF. CDR3 nucleotide sequence: TGTGCCAGCAGGGAAGGGAGGAGCAGTTCCTACAATGAGCAGTTCTTC.

This clonotype is a singleton in its sample. A much more abundant neighbour one base away suggests this may be a read error. The rearrangement joins TRBV4-1 to TRBJ2-1; D possibly corresponds to TRBD2 (6 bases). The CDR3 sequence is 15 residues long. The V gene's germline CDR1 is MGHRA and CDR2 YSYEKL. Trimming left V 0 bases short and J 3 bases short, with 9 bases between. CDR3 protein: CASSQERELYNEQFF. The CDR3 DNA reads as TGCGCCAGCAGCCAAGAACGGGAGCTCTACAATGAGCAGTTCTTC.

This rearrangement joins TRBV28 to TRBJ1-5; TRBD1 is a possible D gene (6 bases). The V gene's germline CDR1 is MDHEN and CDR2 SYDVKM. This CDR3 is built from 15 residues. Trimming left V 5 bases short and J 3 bases short, with 14 bases between. The CDR3 sequence: CASSLVGHFNQPQHF. In DNA, the CDR3 is TGTGCCAGCAGTCTCGTGGGACACTTCAATCAGCCCCAGCATTTT.

The V and J genes are TRBV28 and TRBJ1-4, with no clear D. The CDR3 totals 14 residues. CDR1 and CDR2 from the germline V gene are MDHEN and SYDVKM. The V gene lost 8 bases and the J gene lost 0 bases, with 10 bases spanning the gap. CDR3 residues: CASRTPATNEKLFF. DNA of the CDR3: TGTGCCAGCCGCACCCCAGCAACTAATGAAAAACTGTTTTTT.

The rearrangement joins TRBV28 to TRBJ1-2; 9 bases are a match to TRBD1. With V trimmed by 8 bases and J by 4 bases, 2 bases remained unmatched. The CDR3 extends over 12 amino acids. Germline-derived CDR1 and CDR2 are MDHEN and SYDVKM. The CDR3 sequence is CASSDRGYGYTF. The CDR3 coding sequence is TGTGCCAGCTCGGACAGGGGCTATGGCTACACCTTC.

This clonotype was detected a few times. The gene calls are TRBV6-2 or TRBV6-3 and TRBJ2-7; D ambiguous. The germline gives CDR1 MNHEY, CDR2 SVGEGT. The germline V and J ends were trimmed by 5 bases and 3 bases, with 11 bases remaining between them. The CDR3 has 13 amino acids. This chain's CDR3 is CASSPNGYYEQYF. The CDR3 nucleotides read TGTGCCAGCAGTCCGAATGGGTACTACGAGCAGTACTTC.